The 19 T cell receptor beta chains below all came from one sample that was sequenced in a study of cytomegalovirus exposure and HLA in healthy donors. PCR amplification relied on 60 Vbeta primers (plus 13 Jbeta primers). Method: immunoSEQ multiplex PCR; TCRdb's copy keeps in-frame clones and lacks some. Here the sample spans approximately 150,000 clones, approximately 70% being singletons. Sequencing input: PBMCs. These receptors were collected from a woman between 18 and 29 years old in good health and CMV-seropositive.

This clone was seen just once. The J gene is TRBJ2-7, the V gene TRBV11-2; perhaps TRBD1 as D (6 bases). This CDR3 has 14 residues. CDR1 is SGHAT, CDR2 FQNNGV, per germline. Between the trimmed V and J ends, which lost 1 base and 2 bases, there was a span of 9 bases. Here the CDR3 DNA reads TGTGCCAGCAGCTTAGTGCAGGGGACCTACGAGCAGTACTTC. This sequence encodes CASSLVQGTYEQYF.

CDR3 protein: CASSGRANTEAFF. Written as DNA, the CDR3 is TGTGCCAGCAGCGGCAGGGCTAACACTGAAGCTTTCTTT. The chain is built from TRBV7-2 and TRBJ1-1, with D tentatively TRBD1 (5 bases). The CDR3 length is 13 residues. V shed 5 bases and J shed 2 bases, with 9 bases lying between them. CDR1 and CDR2 from the germline V gene are SGHTA and FQGNSA.

The CDR3 reads CACAAGTDLHNEQFF. The CDR3 DNA is TGTGCCTGCGCAGCCGGGACAGACCTCCACAATGAGCAGTTCTTC. The chain has TRBV18 and TRBJ2-1, with 7 bases matching TRBD1. This CDR3 has 15 residues. Trimming cost V 11 bases and J 5 bases; bases outside gene matches: 15. Germline CDR1 and CDR2: KGHSH and LQKENI.

The chain recombines TRBV10-3 with TRBJ2-3, with 9 bases aligning to TRBD2. The CDR3 length is 15 residues. Germline trimming cut 3 bases from V and 0 bases from J; bases unmatched to any gene: 1. The germline gives CDR1 ENHRY, CDR2 SYGVKD. In nucleotides, the CDR3 is TGTGCCATCAGTGACACTAGCGGGAGCACAGATACGCAGTATTTT. Translating it yields CAISDTSGSTDTQYF.

The genes are TRBV29-1 and TRBJ2-7; D gene unclear. Germline CDR1 SQVTM, CDR2 ANQGSEA. V lost 6 bases and J lost 1, with 10 bases in between. The CDR3 totals 12 residues. The DNA of the CDR3 is TGCAGCGTCAAGATAGAGTCCTACGAGCAGTACTTC. Translating it yields CSVKIESYEQYF.

The gene calls are TRBV14 and TRBJ1-1; TRBD1 matches 9 bases. There are 13 residues in the CDR3. Germline-derived CDR1 and CDR2 are SGHDN and FVKESK. J was trimmed by 4 bases and V by 6 bases; bases with no gene match: 3. The CDR3 spells CASSPDRGTEAFF. CDR3 sequence (DNA): TGTGCCAGCAGTCCGGACAGGGGCACTGAAGCTTTCTTT. The variable domain in full, with the rest retrieved from reference TRBV14 and TRBJ1-1, is EAGVTQFPSHSVIEKGQTVTLRCDPISGHDNLYWYRRVMGKEIKFLLHFVKESKQDESGMPNNRFLAERTGGTYSTLKVQPAELEDSGVYFCASSPDRGTEAFFGQGTRLTVV.

The V gene is TRBV6-1, the J gene TRBJ2-1, with D maybe TRBD2 (7 bases). CDR3 length equals 18 residues. Germline V gives CDR1 MNHNS, CDR2 SASEGT. Trimming removed 4 bases at V and 0 bases at J, with 19 bases between. The CDR3 spells CASSGGRRGGSSYNEQFF. DNA for the CDR3: TGTGCCAGCAGTGGAGGTAGGAGGGGGGGAAGCTCCTACAATGAGCAGTTCTTC.

Remarks on this clone: This sample includes further DNA sequences coding for the same CDR3. The J gene is TRBJ1-1, the V gene TRBV4-1; no clear D gene. Trimming took 0 bases from V and 6 from J, leaving 17 bases between them. The germline V gene has CDR1 MGHRA and CDR2 YSYEKL. The CDR3 runs to 16 residues. The DNA of the CDR3 is TGCGCCAGCAGCCAAGACTCCCGGGGTGGGTTGGCTGAAGCTTTCTTT. The encoded protein is CASSQDSRGGLAEAFF.

The chain combines TRBV19 with TRBJ1-2, with D tentatively TRBD1 (5 bases). The V gene's germline CDR1 is LNHDA and CDR2 SQIVND (reference sequence). Trimming took off 3 bases at V and 5 bases at J, with 22 bases between the two ends. This CDR3 is 17 amino acids long. CDR3 in DNA: TGTGCCAGTAGTATGGAAAGCGTCGCGGGACCGAGATATGGCTACACCTTC. Its translation: CASSMESVAGPRYGYTF.

This clone was recorded only once. The rearrangement joins TRBV9 to TRBJ1-2; perhaps TRBD1 as D (5 bases). CDR3 size: 14 residues. V lost 3 bases to trimming and J lost 3 bases, with 12 bases between them. The germline V gene has CDR1 SGDLS and CDR2 YYNGEE. CDR3 DNA sequence: TGTGCCAGCAGCGCCCTGGGGGGGGACTATGGCTACACCTTC. Protein product: CASSALGGDYGYTF.

V gene TRBV11-2 combines with J gene TRBJ1-1, with D tentatively TRBD1 (6 bases). The CDR3 consists of 13 residues. Per the germline V gene, CDR1 is SGHAT and CDR2 is FQNNGV. Trimming took 4 bases from V and 7 from J, leaving 13 bases between them. CDR3 amino acids: CASSSYRAVEAFF. CDR3 sequence (DNA): TGTGCCAGCAGCTCCTACAGGGCCGTTGAAGCTTTCTTT.

This clone was counted between two and nine times. Germline is not matched at one junction end, which may reflect a read error. The V call is TRBV20-1, the J call TRBJ1-2, with 7 bases aligning to TRBD1. Looked up from germline, CDR1 is DFQATT and CDR2 is SNEGSKA (reference sequence). The CDR3 covers 11 residues. CDR3 nucleotides: TGCAGTGCTTCCGCCGGGACAGCTACTCCCTTC. This codes for CSASAGTATPF.

V and J are TRBV6-5 and TRBJ1-5; 9 nucleotides agree with TRBD1. The CDR3 runs to 13 residues. Germline CDR1 and CDR2: MNHEY and SVGAGI. Germline trimming cut 5 bases from V and 7 bases from J; bases unmatched to any gene: 3. CDR3 loop: CASSMDRGQPQHF. The CDR3 DNA reads TGTGCCAGCAGTATGGACAGGGGCCAGCCCCAGCATTTT.

The J gene is TRBJ2-7, the V gene TRBV28; tentatively, D is TRBD1 (5 bases). V lost 7 bases, J lost 2 bases, and 15 bases lay in between. The CDR3 is made up of 14 amino acids. Germline lookup yields CDR1 MDHEN and CDR2 SYDVKM. The CDR3 here is CASMGQGRAYEQYF. CDR3 DNA: TGTGCCAGCATGGGCCAGGGCCGAGCCTACGAGCAGTACTTC.

The chain employs TRBV27 and TRBJ2-4; 7 bases are shared with TRBD1. Looked up from germline, CDR1 is MNHEY and CDR2 is SMNVEV (reference sequence). V trimming: 4 bases; J trimming: 6 bases; junction bases outside the gene matches: 6. This CDR3 has 14 residues. For the CDR3, the DNA is TGTGCCAGCAGTTGGACAGGCAACTTAAACATTCAGTACTTC. It yields the protein CASSWTGNLNIQYF.

The chain has TRBV30 and TRBJ1-4; a possible D gene is TRBD1 (5 bases). The CDR3 loop spans 13 amino acids. Germline V lookup: CDR1 GTSNPN, CDR2 SVGIG (reference sequence). The V end was cut by 8 bases, the J end by 1 base, with 11 bases between. Here the CDR3 DNA reads TGTGCCGGGGCCGGTGGAACTAATGAAAAACTGTTTTTT. It specifies CAGAGGTNEKLFF.

CDR3 residues: CASSLNDGETQYF. The CDR3, as DNA: TGTGCCAGCAGCTTAAATGACGGGGAGACCCAGTACTTC. The chain couples TRBV7-2 to TRBJ2-5; D is unresolved. V lost 2 bases, J lost 5 bases, and 9 bases lay in between. Germline V gene sequence: CDR1 SGHTA, CDR2 FQGNSA. The CDR3 is made up of 13 amino acids.

V is TRBV7-2 and J is TRBJ2-5; 7 positions agree with TRBD2. CDR3 size: 11 residues. The germline V gene has CDR1 SGHTA and CDR2 FQGNSA. Germline trimming cut 8 bases from V and 3 bases from J; bases unmatched to any gene: 0. The CDR3 nucleotides read TGTGCCAGCGGGGGGGAAGAGACCCAGTACTTC. Translating gives CASGGEETQYF.

In this sample, this clone turned up a few times. The chain is built from TRBV6-5 and TRBJ2-5; TRBD1 might be the D (7 bases). Trimming removed 4 bases from V and 5 bases from J, with 14 bases in between. Germline loops: CDR1 MNHEY, CDR2 SVGAGI. The CDR3 runs 14 residues. CDR3 residues: CASSSQGGHETQYF. The CDR3 DNA is TGTGCCAGCAGTTCCCAGGGGGGCCACGAGACCCAGTACTTC.